What follows is one T cell receptor (beta chain) and its context. Its antigen has not been determined. The sample holds no much larger clone one base away, and base qualities are not on file. Taken with the paper, the label for time point translates to: baseline before first vaccination. Vaccinee samples came from UK trials COV001 and COV002, including a single-blind randomized controlled phase 2/3 trial of AZD1222 (ChAdOx1 nCoV-19) in healthy adults. Trial participant PBMC samples were collected at day 0 and day 28 after the second dose for TCRbeta chain sequencing. For CDR1 and CDR2, the germline V gene lists MNHEY and SVGEGT. The CDR3 has 12 amino acids, counting the end cysteine and phenylalanine. CDR3 DNA is the only sequence kept; it has 36 bases, read in frame from the first base. Relative to germline, V is 3 bases shorter and J is 6 bases shorter, with 9 bases between their ends. The CDR3 regions of human TCRbeta chains were subjected to immunosequencing. The authors' pipeline ran thus. Repertoire TCRs were checked for matches against a reference library of SARS-CoV-2-specific TCRs that had been generated using the MIRA antigen-specificity platform. Breadth was defined as the fraction of unique TCRs that were SARS-CoV-2-associated, and depth was defined as the fraction of total T cells that were SARS-CoV-2-associated. Each spike-specific TCR was assigned to its reactive spike region and to a CD4 or CD8 class using the MIRA data. Log10-transformed breadth and depth values were compared by one-way ANOVA with Sidak's multiple comparisons tests. The table was pulled from immuneACCESS by TCRdb, which kept in-frame rearrangements only. Such tables lose some clones; where checked, under half of the loss comes from unresolved V genes, and the rest has no known cause. V, J and clone size derive from that table, while D and trimming were established from the DNA sequence. Counted in this sample were about 100,000 clones; around nine tenths of them appeared once. The ten top clones hold 15% of the sample.

This record comes from a study of T cell responses to AZD1222 COVID-19 vaccine (dated by TCRdb to the early 2020s). A note on the overall study: AZD1222 recipients whose second dose came at about 4 weeks and those whose second dose came at about 12 weeks were combined into one group, since spike-specific TCR depth and breadth did not differ between the two schedules. Trial participants were enrolled by age into 18-55, 56-69 and 70-plus year subgroups, with 148, 28 and 57 TCR-sequenced participants respectively. TCR sequencing covered 233 trial participants: 207 given two doses of AZD1222 and around 26 given two doses of MenACWY control vaccine.

Study-level results and caveats: Conclusions about previously exposed vaccinees were limited because only five to seven AZD1222 recipients were SARS-CoV-2 seropositive at baseline. The vaccine-associated CD4 TCRs covered the entire spike protein, and the dominant responses fell in regions 160-218 and 743-854. Reportedly, close to half of the unique spike-specific TCRs recognized epitopes lying outside the regions that are mutated in the B.1.351 and B.1.1.7 variants. Because no samples from the day 14 peak response were available, repertoires could be characterized only after the peak T cell response. Spike-specific TCR breadth and depth rose significantly after two AZD1222 doses compared with day 0 and with MenACWY recipients. In the small 56-69-year group, the increase in depth fell short of significance, most likely because of low power. Participants were mostly white British, with more females than males. The authors suggested clonal diversity may have been underestimated.

The starting material was peripheral blood, obtained on day 0 of AZD1222 vaccination. This TCR came from an adult in good health. The chain is made from TRBV6-2 or TRBV6-3 and TRBJ2-7; the D gene assignment is ambiguous. In nucleotides, the sequence is TGTGCCAGCAGTTATTACGGATCCGAGCAGTACTTC. Its product reads: CASSYYGSEQYF.